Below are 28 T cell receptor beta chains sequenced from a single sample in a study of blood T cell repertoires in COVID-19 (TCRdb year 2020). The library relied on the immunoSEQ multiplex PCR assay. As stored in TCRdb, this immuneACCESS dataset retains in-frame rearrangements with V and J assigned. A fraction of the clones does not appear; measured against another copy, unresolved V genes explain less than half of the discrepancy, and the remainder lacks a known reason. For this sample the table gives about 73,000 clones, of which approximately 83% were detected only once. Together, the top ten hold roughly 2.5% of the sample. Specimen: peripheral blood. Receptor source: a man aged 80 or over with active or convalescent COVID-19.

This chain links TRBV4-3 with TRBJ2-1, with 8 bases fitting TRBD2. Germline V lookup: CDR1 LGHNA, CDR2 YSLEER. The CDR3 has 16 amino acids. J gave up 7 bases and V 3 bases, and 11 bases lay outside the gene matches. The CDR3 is CASSQGPGLGRNEQFF. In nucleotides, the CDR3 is TGCGCCAGCAGCCAGGGGCCGGGACTAGGTCGGAATGAGCAGTTCTTC.

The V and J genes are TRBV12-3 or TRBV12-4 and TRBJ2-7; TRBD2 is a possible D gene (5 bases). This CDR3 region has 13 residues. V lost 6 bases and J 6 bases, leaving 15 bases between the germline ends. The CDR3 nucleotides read TGTGCCAGCAGCTCAATCGAGGGTTCCGAGCAGTACTTC. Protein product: CASSSIEGSEQYF.

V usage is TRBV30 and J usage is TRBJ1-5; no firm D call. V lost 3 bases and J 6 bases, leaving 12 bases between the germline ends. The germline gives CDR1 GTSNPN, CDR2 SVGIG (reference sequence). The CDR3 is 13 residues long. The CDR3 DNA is TGTGCCTGGAGCGTCCGGCGGAGTCAGCCCCAGCATTTT. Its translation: CAWSVRRSQPQHF.

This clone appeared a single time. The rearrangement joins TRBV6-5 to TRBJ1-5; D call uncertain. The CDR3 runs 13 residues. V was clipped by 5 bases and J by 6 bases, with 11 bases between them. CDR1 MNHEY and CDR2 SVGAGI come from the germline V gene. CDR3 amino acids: CASSPDFSQPQHF. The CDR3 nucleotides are TGTGCCAGCAGTCCCGATTTCAGTCAGCCCCAGCATTTT.

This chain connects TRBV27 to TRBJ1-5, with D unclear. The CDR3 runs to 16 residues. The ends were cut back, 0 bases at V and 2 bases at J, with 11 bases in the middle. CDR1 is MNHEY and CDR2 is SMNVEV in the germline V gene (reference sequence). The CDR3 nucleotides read TGTGCCAGCAGTTTATCGCGGAGGGCAGGCAATCAGCCCCAGCATTTT. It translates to CASSLSRRAGNQPQHF.

CDR3 sequence reads: CASSFNLGGTEAFF. CDR3 coding DNA: TGTGCCAGCAGCTTTAATTTGGGGGGCACTGAAGCTTTCTTT. The chain uses TRBV5-4 and TRBJ1-1; D is possibly TRBD1 (5 bases). Germline values: CDR1 SGHNT, CDR2 YYREEE (reference sequence). The CDR3 extends over 14 amino acids. V was trimmed by 2 bases and J by 4 bases, leaving 12 bases between them.

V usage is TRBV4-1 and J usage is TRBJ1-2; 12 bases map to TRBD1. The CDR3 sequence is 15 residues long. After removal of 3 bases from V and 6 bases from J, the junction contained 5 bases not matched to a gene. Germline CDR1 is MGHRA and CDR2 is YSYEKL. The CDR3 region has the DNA TGCGCCAGCAGCCACAGGGACAGGGGGCTCGATGGCTACACCTTC. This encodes CASSHRDRGLDGYTF.

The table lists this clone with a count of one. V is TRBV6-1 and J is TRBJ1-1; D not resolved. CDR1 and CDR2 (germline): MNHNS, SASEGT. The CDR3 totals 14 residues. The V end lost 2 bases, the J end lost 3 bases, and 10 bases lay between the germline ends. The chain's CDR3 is CASSEPGDHTEAFF. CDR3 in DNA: TGTGCCAGCAGTGAACCCGGGGATCACACTGAAGCTTTCTTT.

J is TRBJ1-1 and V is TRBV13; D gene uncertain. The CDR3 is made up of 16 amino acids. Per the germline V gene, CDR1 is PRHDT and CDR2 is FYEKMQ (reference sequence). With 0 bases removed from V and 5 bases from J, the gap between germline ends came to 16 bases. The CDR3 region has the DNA TGTGCCAGCAGCTTAGGGTCCCCCTCTGGGCGAACTGAAGCTTTCTTT. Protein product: CASSLGSPSGRTEAFF.

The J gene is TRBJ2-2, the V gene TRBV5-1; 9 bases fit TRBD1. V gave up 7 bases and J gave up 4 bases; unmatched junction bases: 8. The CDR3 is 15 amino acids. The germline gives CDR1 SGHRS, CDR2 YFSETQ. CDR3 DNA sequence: TGCGCCAGCGGGGAATGGACAGGGGTCACCGGGGAGCTGTTTTTT. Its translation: CASGEWTGVTGELFF.

CDR3: CAGEGQGTGELFF. The CDR3 DNA is TGTGCCGGGGAGGGACAGGGTACCGGGGAGCTGTTTTTT. The chain has TRBV19 and TRBJ2-2, with 9 bases that match TRBD1. After removal of 11 bases from V and 5 bases from J, the junction contained 6 bases not matched to a gene. The CDR3 totals 13 residues. The germline V gene encodes CDR1 LNHDA and CDR2 SQIVND (reference sequence).

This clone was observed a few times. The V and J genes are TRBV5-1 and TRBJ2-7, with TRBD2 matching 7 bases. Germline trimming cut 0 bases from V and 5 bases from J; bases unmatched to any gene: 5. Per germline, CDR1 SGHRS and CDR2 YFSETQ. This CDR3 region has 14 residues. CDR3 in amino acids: CASSLGEGWDEQYF. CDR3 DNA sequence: TGCGCCAGCAGCTTGGGGGAGGGCTGGGACGAGCAGTACTTC.

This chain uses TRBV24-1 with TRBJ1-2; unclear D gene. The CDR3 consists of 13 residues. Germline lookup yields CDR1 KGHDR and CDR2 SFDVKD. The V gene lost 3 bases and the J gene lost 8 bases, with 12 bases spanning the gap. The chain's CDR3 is CATSDHSSGGYTF. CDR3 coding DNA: TGTGCCACCAGTGATCACAGTAGCGGGGGCTACACCTTC.

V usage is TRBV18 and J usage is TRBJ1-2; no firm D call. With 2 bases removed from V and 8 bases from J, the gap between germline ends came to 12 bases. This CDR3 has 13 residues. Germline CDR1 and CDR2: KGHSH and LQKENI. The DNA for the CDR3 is TGTGCCAGCTCACCATCGGCAGACTCGGGCTACACCTTC. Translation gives CASSPSADSGYTF.

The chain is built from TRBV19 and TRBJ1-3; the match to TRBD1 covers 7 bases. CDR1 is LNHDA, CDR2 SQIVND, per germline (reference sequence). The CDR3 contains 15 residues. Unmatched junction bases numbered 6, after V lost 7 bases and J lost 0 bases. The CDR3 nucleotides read TGTGCCAGTACGGGGACAGCCGACTCTGGAAACACCATATATTTT. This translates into CASTGTADSGNTIYF.

The CDR3 is CASSETGGTTEAFF. The DNA for the CDR3 is TGTGCCAGCAGTGAAACAGGGGGGACTACTGAAGCTTTCTTT. The gene calls are TRBV25-1 and TRBJ1-1; 8 bases are shared with TRBD1. CDR3 length equals 14 residues. After removal of 2 bases from V and 5 bases from J, the junction contained 4 bases not matched to a gene. Germline V gene sequence: CDR1 MGHDK, CDR2 SYGVNS.

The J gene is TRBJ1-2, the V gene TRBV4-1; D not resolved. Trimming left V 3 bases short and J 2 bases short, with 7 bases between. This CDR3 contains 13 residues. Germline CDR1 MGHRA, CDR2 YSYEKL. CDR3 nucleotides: TGCGCCAGCAGCCAGTGGGCGAACTATGGCTACACCTTC. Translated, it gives CASSQWANYGYTF.

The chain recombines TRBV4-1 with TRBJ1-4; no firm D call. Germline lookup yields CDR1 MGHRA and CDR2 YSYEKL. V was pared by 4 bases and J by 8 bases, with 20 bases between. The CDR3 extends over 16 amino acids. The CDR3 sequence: CASSPLPHLSGEKLFF. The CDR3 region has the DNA TGCGCCAGCAGCCCTCTACCACACCTAAGCGGCGAAAAACTGTTTTTT.

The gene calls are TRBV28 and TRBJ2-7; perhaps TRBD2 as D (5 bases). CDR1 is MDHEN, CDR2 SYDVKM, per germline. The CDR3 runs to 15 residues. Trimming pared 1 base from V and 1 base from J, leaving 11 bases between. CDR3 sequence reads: CASSLSRTGSYEQYF. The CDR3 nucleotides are TGTGCCAGCAGTTTATCGCGGACGGGATCCTACGAGCAGTACTTC. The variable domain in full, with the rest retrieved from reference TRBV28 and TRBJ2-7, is DVKVTQSSRYLVKRTGEKVFLECVQDMDHENMFWYRQDPGLGLRLIYFSYDVKMKEKGDIPEGYSVSREKKERFSLILESASTNQTSMYLCASSLSRTGSYEQYFGPGTRLTVT.

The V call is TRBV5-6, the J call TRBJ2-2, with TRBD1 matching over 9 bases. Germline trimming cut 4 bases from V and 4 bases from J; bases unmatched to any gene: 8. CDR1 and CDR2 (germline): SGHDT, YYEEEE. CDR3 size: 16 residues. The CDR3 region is CASSPIGQGLTGELFF. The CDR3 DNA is TGTGCCAGCAGCCCAATAGGACAGGGGCTCACCGGGGAGCTGTTTTTT.

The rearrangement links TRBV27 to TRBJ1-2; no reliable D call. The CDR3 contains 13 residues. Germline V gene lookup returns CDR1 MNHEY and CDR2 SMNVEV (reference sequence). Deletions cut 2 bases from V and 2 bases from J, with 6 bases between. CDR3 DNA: TGTGCCAGCAGTTTAGGCCTGAACTATGGCTACACCTTC. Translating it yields CASSLGLNYGYTF.

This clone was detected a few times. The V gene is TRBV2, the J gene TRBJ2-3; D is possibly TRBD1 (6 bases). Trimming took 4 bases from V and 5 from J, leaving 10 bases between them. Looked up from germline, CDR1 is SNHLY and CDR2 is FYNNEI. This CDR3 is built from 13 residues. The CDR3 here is CASSVRQVDTQYF. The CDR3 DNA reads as TGTGCCAGCAGTGTTCGACAGGTAGATACGCAGTATTTT.

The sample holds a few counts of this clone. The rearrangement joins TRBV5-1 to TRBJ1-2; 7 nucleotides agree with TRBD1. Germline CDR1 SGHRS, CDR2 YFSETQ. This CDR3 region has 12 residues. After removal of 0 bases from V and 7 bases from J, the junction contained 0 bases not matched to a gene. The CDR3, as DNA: TGCGCCAGCAGCTTGGAGGGGGCTGGCTACACCTTC. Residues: CASSLEGAGYTF.

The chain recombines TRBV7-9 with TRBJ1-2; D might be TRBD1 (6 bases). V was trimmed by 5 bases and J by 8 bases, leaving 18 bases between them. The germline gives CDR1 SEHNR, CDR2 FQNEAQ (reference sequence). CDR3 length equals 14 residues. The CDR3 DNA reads TGTGCCAGCAGCCCGGACAGAGATATGATGGGCTACACCTTC. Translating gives CASSPDRDMMGYTF.

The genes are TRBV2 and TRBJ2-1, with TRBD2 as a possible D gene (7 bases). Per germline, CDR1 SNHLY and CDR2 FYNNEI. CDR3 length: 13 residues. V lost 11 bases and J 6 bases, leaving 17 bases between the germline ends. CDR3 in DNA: TGTGCCGGGGGGGCTAGCCCTCGCAATGAGCAGTTCTTC. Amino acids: CAGGASPRNEQFF.

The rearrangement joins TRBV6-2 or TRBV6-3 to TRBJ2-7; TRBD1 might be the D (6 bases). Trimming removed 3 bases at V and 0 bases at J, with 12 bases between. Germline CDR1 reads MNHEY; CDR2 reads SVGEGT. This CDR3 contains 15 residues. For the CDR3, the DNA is TGTGCCAGCAGTTATCGGGACACCGACTCCTACGAGCAGTACTTC. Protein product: CASSYRDTDSYEQYF.

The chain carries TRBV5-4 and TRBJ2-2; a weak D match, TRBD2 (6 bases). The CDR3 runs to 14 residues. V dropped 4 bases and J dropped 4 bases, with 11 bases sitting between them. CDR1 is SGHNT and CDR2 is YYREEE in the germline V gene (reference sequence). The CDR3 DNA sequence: TGTGCCAGCAGCCCGGGACTCCTCACCGGGGAGCTGTTTTTT. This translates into CASSPGLLTGELFF. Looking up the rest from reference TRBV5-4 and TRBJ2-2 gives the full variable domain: ETGVTQSPTHLIKTRGQQVTLRCSSQSGHNTVSWYQQALGQGPQFIFQYYREEENGRGNFPPRFSGLQFPNYSSELNVNALELDDSALYLCASSPGLLTGELFFGEGSRLTVL.

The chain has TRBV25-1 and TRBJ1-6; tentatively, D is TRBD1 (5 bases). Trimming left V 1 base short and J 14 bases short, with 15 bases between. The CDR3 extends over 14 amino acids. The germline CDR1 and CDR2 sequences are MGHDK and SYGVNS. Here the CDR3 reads CASSESLGRDSLHF. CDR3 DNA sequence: TGTGCCAGCAGTGAATCCCTGGGGCGGGATTCCCTCCACTTT.